These 15 T cell receptor beta chains were all obtained from the same sample, sequenced in a study of cytomegalovirus exposure and HLA in healthy donors. The table came from immunoSEQ multiplex PCR; TCRdb's copy has only in-frame clones and leaves some out. The sample lists roughly 130,000 clones; 85% to 90% were seen once. The specimen sequenced was PBMCs. These receptors were obtained from a woman in her twenties or thirties in good health and CMV-seropositive.

The rearrangement joins TRBV7-9 to TRBJ2-7; TRBD2 might be the D (6 bases). Trimming shortened V by 2 bases and J by 2 bases, and 16 bases separated the two germline ends. The CDR3 is 16 residues long. Germline V CDR1 and CDR2: SEHNR, FQNEAQ (reference sequence). DNA of the CDR3: TGTGCCAGCAGCTTATACAATGGAGGGCGCGCCTACGAGCAGTACTTC. This encodes CASSLYNGGRAYEQYF. The full variable domain, in which reference TRBV7-9 and TRBJ2-7 provide the parts outside the CDR3, is DTGVSQNPRHKITKRGQNVTFRCDPISEHNRLYWYRQTLGQGPEFLTYFQNEAQLEKSRLLSDRFSAERPKGSFSTLEIQRTEQGDSAMYLCASSLYNGGRAYEQYFGPGTRLTVT.

The chain has TRBV7-9 and TRBJ1-2, with unresolved D. The CDR3 has 13 residues. Germline V gene lookup returns CDR1 SEHNR and CDR2 FQNEAQ (reference sequence). The V end was cut by 5 bases, the J end by 0 bases, with 7 bases between. The chain's CDR3 is CASSPSSNYGYTF. CDR3 in DNA: TGTGCCAGCAGCCCCTCCTCTAACTATGGCTACACCTTC.

The chain combines TRBV6-1 with TRBJ2-7; the match to TRBD2 covers 7 bases. This CDR3 is built from 13 residues. Germline V lookup: CDR1 MNHNS, CDR2 SASEGT. Germline trimming cut 8 bases from V and 4 bases from J; bases unmatched to any gene: 8. The CDR3 reads CASRGWGGYEQYF. The CDR3 coding sequence is TGTGCCAGCCGTGGATGGGGGGGGTACGAGCAGTACTTC.

The chain recombines TRBV6-1 with TRBJ2-5, with 10 bases matching TRBD1. The CDR3 is made up of 14 amino acids. V was pared by 5 bases and J by 5 bases, with 5 bases of the junction left unmatched. Germline V lookup: CDR1 MNHNS, CDR2 SASEGT. CDR3 amino acids: CASSWDRGFETQYF. CDR3 in DNA: TGTGCCAGCAGTTGGGACAGGGGATTTGAGACCCAGTACTTC.

This clone was seen once. This rearrangement joins TRBV5-1 to TRBJ2-1, with D possibly matching TRBD2 (5 bases). CDR1 and CDR2 from the germline V gene are SGHRS and YFSETQ. V was clipped by 0 bases and J by 0 bases, with 10 bases between them. The CDR3 has 16 amino acids. The CDR3 region is CASSLDRGSSYNEQFF. CDR3 coding DNA: TGCGCCAGCAGCTTGGATAGAGGGAGCTCCTACAATGAGCAGTTCTTC.

This chain uses TRBV6-1 with TRBJ1-3; D call uncertain. Germline loops: CDR1 MNHNS, CDR2 SASEGT. The CDR3 is 12 residues long. V was clipped by 2 bases and J by 14 bases, with 13 bases between them. The CDR3 spells CASSENRIGLYF. The DNA for the CDR3 is TGTGCCAGCAGTGAAAACCGAATCGGGTTATATTTT.

The chain employs TRBV6-6 and TRBJ2-3; weak D call: TRBD2 (6 bases). Germline values: CDR1 MNHNY, CDR2 SVGAGI (reference sequence). This CDR3 is 13 amino acids long. Trimming removed 2 bases from V and 6 bases from J, with 9 bases in between. The DNA for the CDR3 is TGTGCCAGCAGTTACCTTAGCGGCGATACGCAGTATTTT. Residues: CASSYLSGDTQYF.

The chain recombines TRBV28 with TRBJ2-7, with a weak D call TRBD2 (5 bases). Germline assignment: CDR1 MDHEN and CDR2 SYDVKM. This CDR3 is built from 18 residues. V lost 5 bases and J lost 3, with 26 bases in between. This CDR3 reads CASSTRGGAFPVDYEQYF. The CDR3 DNA is TGTGCCAGCAGTACCCGCGGAGGCGCTTTCCCCGTAGACTACGAGCAGTACTTC.

V gene TRBV7-9 combines with J gene TRBJ1-1; 8 bases agree with TRBD1. The CDR3 length is 14 residues. With 2 bases clipped from V and 7 bases from J, the junction kept 6 bases outside the gene matches. Looked up from germline, CDR1 is SEHNR and CDR2 is FQNEAQ (reference sequence). CDR3 amino acids: CASSLNGQGVEAFF. CDR3 nucleotide sequence: TGTGCCAGCAGCTTAAACGGACAGGGCGTTGAAGCTTTCTTT. Complete variable domain (other parts from reference TRBV7-9 and TRBJ1-1): DTGVSQNPRHKITKRGQNVTFRCDPISEHNRLYWYRQTLGQGPEFLTYFQNEAQLEKSRLLSDRFSAERPKGSFSTLEIQRTEQGDSAMYLCASSLNGQGVEAFFGQGTRLTVV.

The rearrangement joins TRBV4-1 to TRBJ1-1; D possibly corresponds to TRBD1 (5 bases). From germline, CDR1 is MGHRA and CDR2 YSYEKL. V lost 1 base and J 5 bases, leaving 8 bases between the germline ends. The CDR3 sequence is 13 residues long. CDR3 loop: CASSQAGRTEAFF. The CDR3 region has the DNA TGCGCCAGCAGCCAAGCAGGGCGAACTGAAGCTTTCTTT.

The chain carries TRBV6-6 and TRBJ2-7; 11 positions agree with TRBD1. Germline V gene lookup returns CDR1 MNHNY and CDR2 SVGAGI (reference sequence). The CDR3 totals 15 residues. The V gene end was trimmed by 6 bases and the J gene end by 4 bases; junction bases not matched to a gene: 8. The CDR3 sequence: CASSDRDRGTYEQYF. The CDR3 region has the DNA TGTGCCAGCAGCGACCGGGACAGGGGGACTTACGAGCAGTACTTC.

This clone turned up a few times. V and J are TRBV19 and TRBJ2-3; tentative D call: TRBD2 (7 bases). The length of the CDR3 is 15 residues. The ends were cut back, 4 bases at V and 0 bases at J, with 11 bases in the middle. CDR1 and CDR2 (germline): LNHDA, SQIVND (reference sequence). Here the CDR3 reads CASSSGGPSTDTQYF. The CDR3 DNA reads as TGTGCCAGTAGTAGCGGGGGCCCCAGCACAGATACGCAGTATTTT. The full variable domain, completed using reference TRBV19 and TRBJ2-3, is DGGITQSPKYLFRKEGQNVTLSCEQNLNHDAMYWYRQDPGQGLRLIYYSQIVNDFQKGDIAEGYSVSREKKESFPLTVTSAQKNPTAFYLCASSSGGPSTDTQYFGPGTRLTVL.

The V call is TRBV5-6, the J call TRBJ2-2; 7 nucleotides line up with TRBD2. The CDR3 is 15 residues long. The germline V gene encodes CDR1 SGHDT and CDR2 YYEEEE. Trimming took 0 bases from V and 4 from J; bases not matched to a gene: 3. The CDR3 DNA sequence: TGTGCCAGCAGCTTGGGAAGCGGGGTCACCGGGGAGCTGTTTTTT. Translated, it gives CASSLGSGVTGELFF.

The chain links TRBV10-1 to TRBJ2-1; possibly TRBD2 for D (7 bases). CDR3 length equals 19 residues. The V end was cut by 10 bases, the J end by 3 bases, with 31 bases between. CDR1 and CDR2 from the germline V gene are WNHNN and SYGVQD (reference sequence). CDR3 DNA: TGCGCCAACCCAACCATAATGACAGGAAGGGAGCGGGACTACAATGAGCAGTTCTTC. It codes for CANPTIMTGRERDYNEQFF.

This chain joins TRBV28 and TRBJ2-3, with D perhaps matching TRBD2 (5 bases). CDR1 is MDHEN and CDR2 is SYDVKM in the germline V gene. The CDR3 runs to 11 residues. V lost 6 bases, J lost 8 bases, and 9 bases lay in between. The CDR3 region is CASSWAGTQYF. DNA of the CDR3: TGTGCCAGCAGCTGGGCGGGTACGCAGTATTTT.